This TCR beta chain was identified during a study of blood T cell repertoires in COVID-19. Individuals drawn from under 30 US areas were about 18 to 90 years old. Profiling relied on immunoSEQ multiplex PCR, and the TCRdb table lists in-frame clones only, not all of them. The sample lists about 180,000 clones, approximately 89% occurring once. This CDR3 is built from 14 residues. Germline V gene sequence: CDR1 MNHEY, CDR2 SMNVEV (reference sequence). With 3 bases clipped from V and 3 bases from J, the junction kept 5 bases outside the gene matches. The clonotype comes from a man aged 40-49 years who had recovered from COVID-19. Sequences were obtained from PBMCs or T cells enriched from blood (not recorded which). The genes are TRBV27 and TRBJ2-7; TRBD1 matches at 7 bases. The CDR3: CASSFGDSFYEQYF. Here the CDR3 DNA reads TGTGCCAGCAGTTTCGGGGACAGCTTCTACGAGCAGTACTTC.